The TCR beta chain under discussion was sequenced for a study of cytomegalovirus exposure and HLA in healthy donors. The count of this clone is one. The V segment lost 7 bases and the J segment 5 bases; nucleotides outside the gene matches: 19. This CDR3 has 19 residues. Germline loops: CDR1 SGHTA, CDR2 FQGNSA. The PCR ran on 60 Vbeta and 13 Jbeta primers. The method was immunoSEQ multiplex PCR; TCRdb's version includes in-frame clones alone and lacks a portion of them. The data contain around 62,000 clones, roughly 80% of them singletons. The chain links TRBV7-2 to TRBJ2-5, with TRBD2 identical over 13 bases. The sequence was collected from a woman in her thirties in good health and CMV-seronegative. Sequencing input: PBMCs. CDR3 DNA: TGTGCCAGCACCCTAGGGATACTAGCGGGGGGGCACCTCGGGGAGACCCAGTACTTC. Protein product: CASTLGILAGGHLGETQYF. Full variable domain (remainder filled in from reference TRBV7-2 and TRBJ2-5): GAGVSQSPSNKVTEKGKDVELRCDPISGHTALYWYRQSLGQGLEFLIYFQGNSAPDKSGLPSDRFSAERTGGSVSTLTIQRTQQEDSAVYLCASTLGILAGGHLGETQYFGPGTRLLVL.